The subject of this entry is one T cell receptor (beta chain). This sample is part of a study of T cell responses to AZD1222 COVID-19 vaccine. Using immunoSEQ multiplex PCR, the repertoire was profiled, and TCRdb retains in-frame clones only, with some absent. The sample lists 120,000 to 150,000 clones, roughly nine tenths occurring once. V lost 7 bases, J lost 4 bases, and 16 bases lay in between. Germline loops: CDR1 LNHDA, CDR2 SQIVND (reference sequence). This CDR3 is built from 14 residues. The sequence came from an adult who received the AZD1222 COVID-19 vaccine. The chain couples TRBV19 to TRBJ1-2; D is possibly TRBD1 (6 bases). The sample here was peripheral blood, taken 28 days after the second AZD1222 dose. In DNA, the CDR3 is TGTGCCAGTAAGGAAAGGGGGGCAGTCTATGGCTACACCTTC. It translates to CASKERGAVYGYTF.